This T cell receptor (beta chain) was found in a study of Graves' ophthalmopathy and Graves' hyperthyroidism. Findings and caveats of the study: Ophthalmopathy could be told apart from stable hyperthyroidism by a 13-signature model (about 89% sensitivity, 80% to 84% specificity).

The sequenced template was RNA, covering the TCR beta CDR3 region. The authors performed first-round RT-PCR with HTBI primers and then a second-round multiplex PCR. TCRdb reprocessed the multiplex PCR reads via MiXCR and lists one record per CDR3 protein. This table has approximately 1.2 million distinct CDR3 sequences, 36% appearing once. On this clonotype: What it binds is not known.

Clinical symptoms, serum thyroxine, TRAb, thyroid ultrasound and orbital computed tomography formed the basis of diagnosis. This CDR3 is built from 13 residues. Germline values: CDR1 SGHRS, CDR2 YFSETQ. This clonotype originated in an adult man with Graves' hyperthyroidism. The sample was peripheral blood or thyroid tissue (not recorded which). The chain uses TRBV5-1 and TRBJ2-5; 7 bases line up with TRBD1. The end of the DNA fits TRBJ2-1 better, so the J call may be wrong. The CDR3 spells CASSFRQGHAQFF. The CDR3 nucleotides are TGCGCCAGCAGCTTTCGACAGGGACATGCCCAGTTCTTC.